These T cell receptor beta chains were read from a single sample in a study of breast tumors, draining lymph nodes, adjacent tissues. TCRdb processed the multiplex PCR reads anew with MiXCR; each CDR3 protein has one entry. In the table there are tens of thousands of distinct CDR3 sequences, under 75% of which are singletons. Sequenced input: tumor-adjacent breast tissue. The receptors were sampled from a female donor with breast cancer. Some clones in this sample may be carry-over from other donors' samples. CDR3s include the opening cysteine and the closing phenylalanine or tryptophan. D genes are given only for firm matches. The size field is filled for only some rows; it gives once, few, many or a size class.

CDR3nt: TGTGCCAGCAGTCCACCCCCAGGGGGCCGGGTTTCACCCCTCCACTTT; CDR3aa: CASSPPPGGRVSPLHF; j_gene: TRBJ1-6; v_gene: TRBV5-6; abundance: .; d_gene: TRBD1
CDR3nt: TGCAGTGCTTCCACGCCGACTAGCGGGGGGTACGAGCAGTACTTC; CDR3aa: CSASTPTSGGYEQYF; j_gene: TRBJ2-7; v_gene: TRBV20-1; abundance: medium-sized; d_gene: TRBD2
CDR3nt: TGCAGTGCTTGGACTAGCGGGAATGACAATGAGCAGTTCTTC; CDR3aa: CSAWTSGNDNEQFF; j_gene: TRBJ2-1; v_gene: TRBV20-1; abundance: .; d_gene: TRBD2
CDR3nt: TGTGCCAGCAGCCCGCGGGACAGGACGTCTCGCTACACCTTC; CDR3aa: CASSPRDRTSRYTF; j_gene: TRBJ1-2; v_gene: TRBV7-2; abundance: .; d_gene: TRBD1
CDR3nt: TGTGCCATCAGTGGTGGGGGGCTCAAGAAGGGCTACACCTTC; CDR3aa: CAISGGGLKKGYTF; j_gene: TRBJ1-2; v_gene: TRBV10-3; abundance: medium-sized; d_gene: .
CDR3nt: TGCAGTGCTAGAGGACAGGGGGCTTATAATTCACCCCTCCACTTT; CDR3aa: CSARGQGAYNSPLHF; j_gene: TRBJ1-6; v_gene: TRBV20-1; abundance: .; d_gene: TRBD1
CDR3nt: TGTGCCAGCAGTGATCCCCGGACTAAAGAAGAGACCCAGTACTTC; CDR3aa: CASSDPRTKEETQYF; j_gene: TRBJ2-5; v_gene: TRBV2; abundance: once; d_gene: .
CDR3nt: TGTGCCACAAGGGGACCCGGCGGATATGGCTACACCTTC; CDR3aa: CATRGPGGYGYTF; j_gene: TRBJ1-2; v_gene: TRBV24-1; abundance: .; d_gene: .
CDR3nt: TGTGCCAGCAGCTTAGTAACTAATGAAAAACTGTTTTTT; CDR3aa: CASSLVTNEKLFF; j_gene: TRBJ1-4; v_gene: TRBV7-6; abundance: .; d_gene: .
CDR3nt: TGTGCCAGCAGCGGCAGCGGGAGGAGCCCCGAGCAGTACTTC; CDR3aa: CASSGSGRSPEQYF; j_gene: TRBJ2-7; v_gene: TRBV2; abundance: medium-sized; d_gene: TRBD2
CDR3nt: TGTGCCAGCAGTCCGCCGGGACAGGGGCGCCATGAGCAGTTCTTC; CDR3aa: CASSPPGQGRHEQFF; j_gene: TRBJ2-1; v_gene: TRBV28; abundance: medium-sized; d_gene: TRBD1
CDR3nt: TGCGCCAGCAGCTTGCCTCAGAGCTCTGGGGCCAACGTCCTGACTTTC; CDR3aa: CASSLPQSSGANVLTF; j_gene: TRBJ2-6; v_gene: TRBV5-1; abundance: .; d_gene: .
CDR3nt: TGTGCCAGCAGCTTTAGTCGCCCGGGACCCCTCCACTTT; CDR3aa: CASSFSRPGPLHF; j_gene: TRBJ1-6; v_gene: TRBV7-6; abundance: .; d_gene: .
CDR3nt: TGTGCCAGCAGTTTGAGTGCCACTTTAGCCAAAAACATTCAGTACTTC; CDR3aa: CASSLSATLAKNIQYF; j_gene: TRBJ2-4; v_gene: TRBV12-3/TRBV12-4; abundance: .; d_gene: .
CDR3nt: TGTGCCAGCAGCCAAGGTCCCGCAGGGGTTGAGCAGTTCTTC; CDR3aa: CASSQGPAGVEQFF; j_gene: TRBJ2-1; v_gene: TRBV3-1; abundance: .; d_gene: .
CDR3nt: TGCGCCAGCAGTACACAGGGGGCTGGGGCCAACGTCCTGACTTTC; CDR3aa: CASSTQGAGANVLTF; j_gene: TRBJ2-6; v_gene: TRBV10-2; abundance: many; d_gene: TRBD1
CDR3nt: TGCAGTGCCGACCGGGACAGGAGCTCCTACGAGCAGTACTTC; CDR3aa: CSADRDRSSYEQYF; j_gene: TRBJ2-7; v_gene: TRBV20-1; abundance: .; d_gene: TRBD1
CDR3nt: TGTGCCAGCAGCTTCTACCCAGAGACCCAGTACTTC; CDR3aa: CASSFYPETQYF; j_gene: TRBJ2-5; v_gene: TRBV7-2; abundance: .; d_gene: .
CDR3nt: TGCAGTTCGGAAATGGAGGATGAGCAGTTCTTC; CDR3aa: CSSEMEDEQFF; j_gene: TRBJ2-1; v_gene: TRBV20-1; abundance: many; d_gene: .
CDR3nt: TGTGCCAGCAGCACCGGACAGGCGCCTTACAATGAGCAGTTCTTC; CDR3aa: CASSTGQAPYNEQFF; j_gene: TRBJ2-1; v_gene: TRBV19; abundance: .; d_gene: TRBD1
CDR3nt: TGCAGTGCTCAAAGGACTGGAACCTACGAGCAGTACTTC; CDR3aa: CSAQRTGTYEQYF; j_gene: TRBJ2-7; v_gene: TRBV20-1; abundance: medium-sized; d_gene: .
CDR3nt: TGTGCCAGCACCCCGACAGGGGGTCATGGCACCTTC; CDR3aa: CASTPTGGHGTF; j_gene: TRBJ1-2; v_gene: TRBV2; abundance: .; d_gene: TRBD1
CDR3nt: TGTGCCAGCAGTTACTCAGTAGAAAAGAATTCACCCCTCCACTTT; CDR3aa: CASSYSVEKNSPLHF; j_gene: TRBJ1-6; v_gene: TRBV6-6; abundance: .; d_gene: .
CDR3nt: TGTGCCAGTACCGACATGACAGGGGGCGCGGCGTATGAGGGCTACACCTTC; CDR3aa: CASTDMTGGAAYEGYTF; j_gene: TRBJ1-2; v_gene: TRBV7-9; abundance: .; d_gene: TRBD1
CDR3nt: TGTGCCAGCAGCTTGGCGGGACAGGGGAACACCGGGGAGCTGTTTTTT; CDR3aa: CASSLAGQGNTGELFF; j_gene: TRBJ2-2; v_gene: TRBV5-6; abundance: many; d_gene: TRBD1
CDR3nt: TGCAGTGCTAGAGTGGTGGGGATTACGGGCGGCTATGGCTACACCTTC; CDR3aa: CSARVVGITGGYGYTF; j_gene: TRBJ1-2; v_gene: TRBV20-1; abundance: .; d_gene: .
CDR3nt: TGTGCCAGCAGCCCCGCCCCACTCCGTACGCAGTACTTC; CDR3aa: CASSPAPLRTQYF; j_gene: TRBJ2-5; v_gene: TRBV5-1; abundance: .; d_gene: .
CDR3nt: TGCGCCAGCAGCTTGGCCCCTACGCAGACCCAGTACTTC; CDR3aa: CASSLAPTQTQYF; j_gene: TRBJ2-5; v_gene: TRBV5-1; abundance: many; d_gene: .
CDR3nt: TGTGCCAGCAGCCGCTTGGGGGTAGAGCAGTTCTTC; CDR3aa: CASSRLGVEQFF; j_gene: TRBJ2-1; v_gene: TRBV7-2; abundance: .; d_gene: .
CDR3nt: TGTGCCAGCAGCTCGGGACAGTTCAATTCACCCCTCCACTTT; CDR3aa: CASSSGQFNSPLHF; j_gene: TRBJ1-6; v_gene: TRBV7-9; abundance: .; d_gene: TRBD1
CDR3nt: TGTGCCAGCAGCAGGGGGGCGGGGCAGCCCCAGCATTTT; CDR3aa: CASSRGAGQPQHF; j_gene: TRBJ1-5; v_gene: TRBV3-1; abundance: .; d_gene: .
CDR3nt: TGCGCCAGCAGCCGCGGGACGGAAGTCTCCTACGAGCAGTACTTC; CDR3aa: CASSRGTEVSYEQYF; j_gene: TRBJ2-7; v_gene: TRBV5-1; abundance: few; d_gene: .
CDR3nt: TGCGCCAGCAGTCTCCGGACTAGCGGGGCCACCCCTTCCTACGTGCAGTACTTC; CDR3aa: CASSLRTSGATPSYVQYF; j_gene: TRBJ2-7; v_gene: TRBV4-1; abundance: .; d_gene: TRBD2